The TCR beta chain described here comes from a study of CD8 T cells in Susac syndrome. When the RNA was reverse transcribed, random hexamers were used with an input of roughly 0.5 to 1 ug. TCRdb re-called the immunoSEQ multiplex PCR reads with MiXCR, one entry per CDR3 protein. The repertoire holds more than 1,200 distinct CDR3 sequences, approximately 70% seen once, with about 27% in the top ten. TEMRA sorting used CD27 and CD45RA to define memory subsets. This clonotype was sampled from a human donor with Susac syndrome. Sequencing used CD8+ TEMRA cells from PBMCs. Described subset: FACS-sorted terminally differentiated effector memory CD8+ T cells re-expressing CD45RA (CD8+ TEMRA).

CDR3 in amino acids: CASSQDLASGTEAFF. Written as DNA, the CDR3 is TGCGCCAGCAGCCAAGATCTAGCCAGCGGTACTGAAGCTTTCTTT. This chain uses TRBV4-3 with TRBJ1-1; no clear D gene. CDR3 length: 15 amino acids. Germline V gives CDR1 LGHNA, CDR2 YSLEER. With 0 bases removed from V and 5 bases from J, the gap between germline ends came to 13 bases.